This T cell receptor beta chain was obtained from a study of regulatory T cells in long-lasting Graves disease. Findings and caveats of the study: Persistent Graves' patients showed reduced TCR diversity versus newly diagnosed patients.

This clonotype was counted many times. As yet, its antigen is unknown. Indicated time point: persistent/refractory GD, antithyroid drugs over 5 years with positive TRAb. Making the TCR library involved RNA that had been extracted from PBMCs. American Thyroid Association guidelines served as the basis for diagnosing Graves' disease. Assembly of TCR beta libraries relied on iRepertoire HTBI primers together with Arm-PCR of CDR3 regions. TCRdb ran MiXCR on the multiplex PCR reads and lists one entry per CDR3 protein. Of a few hundred thousand distinct CDR3 sequences in the sample, 23% were seen once. The V segment lost 3 bases and the J segment 3 bases; nucleotides outside the gene matches: 12. Germline CDR1 is MNHEY and CDR2 is SVGEGT. The CDR3 totals 17 residues.

The chain couples TRBV6-2 or TRBV6-3 to TRBJ1-1, with 8 nucleotides matching TRBD1. Sample: peripheral blood mononuclear cells (PBMCs), taken when the disease was refractory, from a patient treated with antithyroid drugs. The origin of this receptor is a female donor with Graves disease. CDR3 sequence (DNA): TGTGCCAGCAGTTATCACGACAGGGGAACGGTGGACACTGAAGCTTTCTTT. Translation: CASSYHDRGTVDTEAFF.